This T cell receptor beta chain was identified during a study of blood T cell repertoires in COVID-19. Study-wide background: Sites in the United States, Italy and Spain provided acute and convalescent COVID-19 samples. From T cells, B-cell-depleted T cells, or PBMCs came the material, which was cDNA or gDNA.

Original processing methods: For nucleated cells, counts were estimated from reference gene primer amplification. The assay was immunoSEQ multiplex PCR, and TCRdb's table has in-frame clones only and misses some. That table supplies the V and J calls and clone size; D and trimming were determined from the DNA. The sample has 150,000 to 200,000 clones, roughly 86% seen once. V lost 1 base and J lost 2, with 15 bases in between. This CDR3 is built from 16 residues. The germline V gene encodes CDR1 MNHNS and CDR2 SASEGT. The rearrangement links TRBV6-1 to TRBJ2-7; a possible D gene is TRBD2 (6 bases). This TCR came from a woman of 80 years or more in a cohort sampled during active or convalescent COVID-19. The specimen sequenced was peripheral blood. The CDR3 nucleotides read TGTGCCAGCAGTGAAGAAAGTACGAGACTAGCCTACGAGCAGTACTTC. Amino acid sequence: CASSEESTRLAYEQYF.